This T cell receptor beta chain emerged from a study of cytomegalovirus exposure and HLA in healthy donors. With 6 bases clipped from V and 4 bases from J, the junction kept 25 bases outside the gene matches. Germline lookup yields CDR1 LNHDA and CDR2 SQIVND (reference sequence). The CDR3 extends over 21 amino acids. The study ran its PCR with 60 Vbeta and 13 Jbeta primers. Measured with immunoSEQ multiplex PCR; TCRdb has only the in-frame clones, and not every one. The data show around 98,000 clones, with 70% seen just once and around 2.3% held by the top ten. This clone is a singleton in its sample.

Sequencing used PBMCs. This TCR was sampled from a man aged 45-60 years in good health and CMV-seronegative. The chain couples TRBV19 to TRBJ1-5; 9 bases match TRBD1. CDR3 DNA: TGTGCCAGTAGCGCATCAGATTGGGACAGGGCCTACCCGAGAGCAAATCAGCCCCAGCATTTT. Amino acid sequence: CASSASDWDRAYPRANQPQHF.